These T cell receptor beta chains were read from a single sample in a study of blood T cell repertoires in COVID-19. Clones were sequenced by immunoSEQ multiplex PCR, and TCRdb holds only the in-frame ones, with some missing. The repertoire consists of 85,000 to 130,000 clones, with about 80% occurring once and the leading ten covering about 3.3%. The sample consisted of peripheral blood. The receptors here all came from a woman older than 75 with active or convalescent COVID-19. Both conserved end residues are part of each CDR3. The D gene is left open where the match is weak. Only part of the rows carry a size: once, few, many, or a class if the clone is expanded.

j_call clone_size v_call d_call cdr3_aa cdr3_nt
TRBJ1-6 - TRBV5-4 - CASSFGQSLSPLHF TGTGCCAGCAGCTTCGGACAGTCTTTATCACCCCTCCACTTT
TRBJ1-5 - TRBV15 TRBD1 CATSGAPGQGARQPQHF TGTGCCACCAGCGGAGCCCCCGGACAGGGGGCACGTCAGCCCCAGCATTTT
TRBJ1-2 - TRBV28 TRBD1 CASSPIGTGRGYTF TGTGCCAGCAGTCCCATCGGGACAGGGCGAGGCTACACCTTC
TRBJ1-1 few TRBV18 - CASSWGSETEAFF TGTGCCAGCTCCTGGGGCTCGGAAACTGAAGCTTTCTTT
TRBJ2-5 few TRBV4-3 - CASSQDREETQYF TGCGCCAGCAGCCAAGACCGCGAAGAGACCCAGTACTTC
TRBJ1-2 - TRBV5-4 TRBD1 CASSPGQALAGYTF TGTGCCAGCAGCCCTGGACAGGCGTTAGCTGGCTACACCTTC
TRBJ1-1 few TRBV6-4 TRBD1 CASSEQGDTEAFF TGTGCCAGCAGTGAACAGGGGGACACTGAAGCTTTCTTT
TRBJ1-2 - TRBV5-1 - CASSPPSYGYTF TGCGCCAGCAGCCCTCCGAGCTATGGCTACACCTTC
TRBJ1-1 - TRBV2 - CASTKGGVSTEAFF TGTGCCAGCACCAAAGGAGGGGTCAGCACTGAAGCTTTCTTT
TRBJ1-1 - TRBV28 TRBD1 CASSFDRGPAAFF TGTGCCAGCAGTTTCGACAGGGGGCCCGCCGCTTTCTTT
TRBJ2-3 - TRBV7-9 TRBD1 CASSPGQGALDTQYF TGTGCCAGCAGCCCCGGACAGGGGGCTTTGGATACGCAGTATTTT
TRBJ1-1 - TRBV7-2 TRBD1 CASSLARTGDTEAFF TGTGCCAGCAGCTTAGCGCGGACAGGGGACACTGAAGCTTTCTTT
TRBJ1-5 few TRBV20-1 TRBD1 CSASIRGTGGNQPQHF TGCAGTGCTAGTATACGAGGGACAGGGGGCAATCAGCCCCAGCATTTT
TRBJ2-1 - TRBV6-2/TRBV6-3 TRBD2 CASSYWGLAGPEQFF TGTGCCAGCAGTTACTGGGGACTAGCGGGGCCTGAGCAGTTCTTC
TRBJ2-3 - TRBV6-5 - CASLGGTDTQYF TGTGCCAGCCTCGGGGGAACAGATACGCAGTATTTT
TRBJ1-4 once TRBV18 - CASSRPGSTTGGSGKLFF TGTGCCAGCTCACGACCGGGTTCGACAACAGGCGGTAGTGGAAAACTGTTTTTT
TRBJ2-3 - TRBV2 TRBD1 CASKTGVADTQYF TGTGCCAGCAAGACAGGGGTAGCAGATACGCAGTATTTT
TRBJ2-7 few TRBV10-3 TRBD1 CAISEASGQGTSYEQYF TGTGCCATCAGTGAGGCAAGTGGACAGGGGACTTCCTACGAGCAGTACTTC
TRBJ2-7 - TRBV19 - CASSIRQGGPYEQYF TGTGCCAGTAGTATACGGCAGGGGGGACCCTACGAGCAGTACTTC
TRBJ1-1 - TRBV29-1 TRBD1 CSVKSTGYTEAFF TGCAGCGTAAAATCGACAGGGTACACTGAAGCTTTCTTT
TRBJ2-1 - TRBV9 - CASSVGMGRGEQFF TGTGCCAGCAGCGTAGGGATGGGGAGAGGGGAGCAGTTCTTC
TRBJ2-3 - TRBV3-1/TRBV3-2 - CASSQPGGDTQYF TGTGCCAGCAGCCAACCCGGGGGAGATACGCAGTATTTT
TRBJ2-1 - TRBV5-1 - CASSLSYTNNEQFF TGCGCCAGCAGCTTGTCATACACCAACAATGAGCAGTTCTTC